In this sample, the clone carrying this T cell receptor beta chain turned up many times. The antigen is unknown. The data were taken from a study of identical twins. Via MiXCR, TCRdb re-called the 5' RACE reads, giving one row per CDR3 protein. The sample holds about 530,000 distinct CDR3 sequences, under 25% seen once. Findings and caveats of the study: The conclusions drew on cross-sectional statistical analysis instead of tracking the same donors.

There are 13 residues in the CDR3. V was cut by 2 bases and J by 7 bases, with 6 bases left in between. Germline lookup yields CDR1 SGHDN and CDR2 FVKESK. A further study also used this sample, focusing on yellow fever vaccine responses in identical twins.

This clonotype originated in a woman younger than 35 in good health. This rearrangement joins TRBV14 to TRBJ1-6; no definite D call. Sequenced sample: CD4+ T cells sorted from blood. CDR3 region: CASSQQQNSPLHF. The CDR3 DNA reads TGTGCCAGCAGCCAACAGCAGAATTCACCCCTCCACTTT.